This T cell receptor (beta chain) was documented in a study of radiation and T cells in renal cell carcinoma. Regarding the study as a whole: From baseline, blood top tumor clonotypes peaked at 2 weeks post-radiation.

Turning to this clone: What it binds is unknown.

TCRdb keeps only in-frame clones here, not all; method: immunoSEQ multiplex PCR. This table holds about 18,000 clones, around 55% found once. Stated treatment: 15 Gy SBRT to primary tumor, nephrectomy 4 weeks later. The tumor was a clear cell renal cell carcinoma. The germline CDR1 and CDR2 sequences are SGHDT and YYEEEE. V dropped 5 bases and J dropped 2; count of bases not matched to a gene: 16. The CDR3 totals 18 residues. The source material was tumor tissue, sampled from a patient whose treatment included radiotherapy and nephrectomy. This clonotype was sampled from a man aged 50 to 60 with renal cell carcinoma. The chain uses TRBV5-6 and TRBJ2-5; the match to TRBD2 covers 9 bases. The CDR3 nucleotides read TGTGCCAGCAGTATTAGGTGGCGGGAGGGCCTCGGGCAAGAGACCCAGTACTTC. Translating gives CASSIRWREGLGQETQYF.